These 6 T cell receptor beta chains originate from one sample sequenced in a study of control samples from healthy donors and cancer patients. TCRdb's table, derived via immunoSEQ multiplex PCR, lists solely in-frame clones and lacks some. The table has more than 100,000 clones, roughly 91% seen once. Sequenced input: PBMCs. These receptors came from a man aged 45 to 65 with head and neck cancer.

V gene TRBV27 combines with J gene TRBJ1-5; 8 nucleotides agree with TRBD1. Losses at the gene ends were 5 bases for V and 4 bases for J; bases not matched to a gene: 7. Germline V CDR1 and CDR2: MNHEY, SMNVEV (reference sequence). CDR3 length: 15 residues. The CDR3 loop reads CASSLLGQGNQPQHF. The CDR3 DNA reads TGTGCCAGCAGTCTCCTTGGACAGGGAAATCAGCCCCAGCATTTT.

The CDR3 nucleotides read TGTGCCAGTGGGAGGGGGGCCCATAACCAAGAGACCCAGTACTTC. This encodes CASGRGAHNQETQYF. The chain combines TRBV2 with TRBJ2-5; TRBD2 is a possible D gene (7 bases). The CDR3 loop spans 15 amino acids. Trimming shortened V by 9 bases and J by 0 bases, and 17 bases separated the two germline ends. Germline values: CDR1 SNHLY, CDR2 FYNNEI.

The chain couples TRBV7-9 to TRBJ1-2; D is ambiguous. V lost 4 bases to trimming and J lost 2 bases, with 26 bases between them. CDR3 length: 19 residues. CDR1 SEHNR and CDR2 FQNEAQ come from the germline V gene (reference sequence). CDR3 DNA sequence: TGTGCCAGCAGCTCCTCACTCCCTCCCCTTGGACTGTTAAACTATGGCTACACCTTC. It encodes CASSSSLPPLGLLNYGYTF.

This chain joins TRBV18 and TRBJ1-2; D ambiguous. This CDR3 comprises 19 residues. CDR1 and CDR2 from the germline V gene are KGHSH and LQKENI. Trimming pared 1 base from V and 4 bases from J, leaving 25 bases between. In DNA, the CDR3 is TGTGCCAGCTCACCACGTGGGCTAGGTGTTCTCCGAACACTCTATGGCTACACCTTC. It translates to CASSPRGLGVLRTLYGYTF. Variable domain in full (rest from reference TRBV18 and TRBJ1-2): NAGVMQNPRHLVRRRGQEARLRCSPMKGHSHVYWYRQLPEEGLKFMVYLQKENIIDESGMPKERFSAEFPKEGPSILRIQQVVRGDSAAYFCASSPRGLGVLRTLYGYTFGSGTRLTVV.

The rearrangement links TRBV5-1 to TRBJ2-7; D not certain. Trimming pared 3 bases from V and 3 bases from J, leaving 13 bases between. CDR1 is SGHRS and CDR2 is YFSETQ in the germline V gene. The CDR3 sequence is 14 residues long. CDR3 protein: CASSSSPGYYEQYF. CDR3 DNA sequence: TGCGCCAGCAGCTCCTCCCCCGGCTACTACGAGCAGTACTTC. Looking up the rest from reference TRBV5-1 and TRBJ2-7 gives the full variable domain: KAGVTQTPRYLIKTRGQQVTLSCSPISGHRSVSWYQQTPGQGLQFLFEYFSETQRNKGNFPGRFSGRQFSNSRSEMNVSTLELGDSALYLCASSSSPGYYEQYFGPGTRLTVT.

Only one count was recorded for this clone. The rearrangement joins TRBV19 to TRBJ2-7, with 13 bases matching TRBD2. From germline, CDR1 is LNHDA and CDR2 SQIVND (reference sequence). The CDR3 runs to 15 residues. Losses at the gene ends were 3 bases for V and 4 bases for J; bases not matched to a gene: 3. The DNA of the CDR3 is TGTGCCAGTAGTATCGGGACTAGCGGGATATACGAGCAGTACTTC. Its translation is CASSIGTSGIYEQYF. Full variable domain (outside the CDR3, taken from reference TRBV19 and TRBJ2-7): DGGITQSPKYLFRKEGQNVTLSCEQNLNHDAMYWYRQDPGQGLRLIYYSQIVNDFQKGDIAEGYSVSREKKESFPLTVTSAQKNPTAFYLCASSIGTSGIYEQYFGPGTRLTVT.